A single sample gave rise to the 3 T cell receptor beta chains below, sequenced in a study of T cell responses to AZD1222 COVID-19 vaccine. The data were produced by immunoSEQ multiplex PCR, yet TCRdb's version contains in-frame clones alone and is incomplete. There are 100,000 to 150,000 clones in the sample; roughly 85% occur only once, and less than 5.5% lies in the top ten. The source material was peripheral blood, sampled 28 days after the second AZD1222 dose. The source is an adult who received the AZD1222 COVID-19 vaccine.

The gene calls are TRBV6-4 and TRBJ1-5; possibly TRBD1 for D (5 bases). The CDR3 runs 15 residues. Trimming shortened V by 5 bases and J by 2 bases, and 13 bases separated the two germline ends. CDR1 MRHNA and CDR2 SNTAGT come from the germline V gene. CDR3 sequence reads: CASSPDSLGNQPQHF. CDR3 bases: TGTGCCAGCAGTCCTGACAGTTTGGGCAATCAGCCCCAGCATTTT.

This chain links TRBV7-8 with TRBJ2-7; D is possibly TRBD1 (6 bases). Trimming cost V 1 base and J 2 bases, with 12 bases left between them. Germline CDR1 reads SGHVS; CDR2 reads FQNEAQ. The CDR3 is 15 amino acids. This CDR3 is CASSLGGRGPYEQYF. In nucleotides, the CDR3 is TGTGCCAGCAGCTTAGGAGGCAGGGGTCCCTACGAGCAGTACTTC.

This chain joins TRBV6-2 or TRBV6-3 and TRBJ1-2, with TRBD1 as a possible D gene (5 bases). With 0 bases removed from V and 7 bases from J, the gap between germline ends came to 9 bases. The CDR3 extends over 13 amino acids. Germline lookup yields CDR1 MNHEY and CDR2 SVGEGT. The CDR3: CASSYSSGGGYTF. CDR3 nucleotide sequence: TGTGCCAGCAGTTACTCGAGTGGGGGTGGCTACACCTTC.